The 26 T cell receptor beta chains below all came from one sample that was sequenced in a study of T cells in Graves' hyperthyroidism and ophthalmopathy (dated by TCRdb to between 2018 and 2021). The receptor library was made with multiplex PCR. Reads for this sample came from an Illumina HiSeq 2000. TCR beta CDR3 regions were amplified from RNA transcripts. For the first round of RT-PCR on the TCR CDR3, the HTBI primer set was used together with the Qiagen OneStep RT-PCR kit. Through fastp at Q25 and MiXCR, TCRdb rebuilt clones from the public reads, retaining in-frame beta chains. Here each entry gathers all rows of one CDR3 protein and keeps the most common genes and DNA. The sample table shows 600,000 to 900,000 distinct CDR3 sequences, and roughly 15% are seen once. The ten top clones hold around 7.7% of the sample. The sample was blood. The receptors come from a man between 18 and 35 years old with Graves' hyperthyroidism.

This clonotype appeared many times. CDR3 amino acids: CASSWGFTEGETQYF. In DNA, the CDR3 is TGTGCCAGCAGCTGGGGCTTCACGGAGGGGGAGACCCAGTACTTC. The rearrangement links TRBV7-3 to TRBJ2-5; tentative D call: TRBD2 (6 bases). The CDR3 has 15 residues. V lost 4 bases to trimming and J lost 5 bases, with 17 bases between them. CDR1 SGHTA and CDR2 FQGTGA come from the germline V gene. Full variable domain (missing parts from reference TRBV7-3 and TRBJ2-5): GAGVSQTPSNKVTEKGKYVELRCDPISGHTALYWYRQSLGQGPEFLIYFQGTGAADDSGLPNDRFFAVRPEGSVSTLKIQRTERGDSAVYLCASSWGFTEGETQYFGPGTRLLVL.

This clonotype was seen ten or more times. This chain joins TRBV18 and TRBJ1-1, with 7 bases that match TRBD1. Germline lookup yields CDR1 KGHSH and CDR2 LQKENI. The CDR3 totals 12 residues. Losses at the gene ends were 4 bases for V and 6 bases for J; bases not matched to a gene: 2. Here the CDR3 reads CASSLGTAEAFF. In nucleotides, the CDR3 is TGTGCCAGCTCACTCGGGACAGCTGAAGCTTTCTTT.

This clonotype was seen more than once but under ten times. V and J are TRBV24-1 and TRBJ2-2; 7 nucleotides match TRBD2. Germline V CDR1 and CDR2: KGHDR, SFDVKD. The ends lost 4 bases at V and 2 bases at J; junction bases unmatched: 6. This CDR3 region has 16 residues. This chain's CDR3 is CATSEGREVNTGELFF. The CDR3 nucleotides read TGTGCCACCAGTGAAGGTCGGGAGGTAAACACCGGGGAGCTGTTTTTT.

This chain links TRBV24-1 with TRBJ2-1; 8 bases match TRBD1. Trimming took 1 base from V and 2 from J; bases not matched to a gene: 6. Germline loops: CDR1 KGHDR, CDR2 SFDVKD. This CDR3 has 17 amino acids. CDR3 in amino acids: CATSDFDRGEAYNEQFF. In DNA, the CDR3 is TGTGCCACCAGTGATTTTGACAGGGGAGAAGCCTACAATGAGCAGTTCTTC.

About this clonotype itself: This sequence may be a read error, since a much larger clone differs from it by one base. The chain couples TRBV7-6 to TRBJ2-3; possibly TRBD1 or TRBD2 for D (5 bases each). Germline CDR1 reads SGHVS; CDR2 reads FNYEAQ. This CDR3 is built from 13 residues. Here the CDR3 DNA reads TGTGCCAGCAGCTGGGACGGCACAGATACGCAGGATTTT. This gives the protein CASSWDGTDTQDF.

The chain combines TRBV28 with TRBJ1-5, with 8 bases identical to TRBD1. The J segment lost 0 bases and the V segment lost 8 bases, leaving 15 bases of the junction unmatched. The CDR3 is 18 amino acids. Per germline, CDR1 MDHEN and CDR2 SYDVKM. The CDR3 loop reads CASGPGQGTYFSNQPQHF. CDR3 in DNA: TGTGCCAGCGGCCCAGGACAGGGAACTTACTTTAGCAATCAGCCCCAGCATTTT.

Worth noting for this clonotype: The junction and the germline gene differ at one end; a read error may be behind it. The chain has TRBV6-1 and TRBJ2-7; perhaps TRBD1 as D (7 bases). The CDR3 runs to 15 residues. Germline CDR1 MNHNS, CDR2 SASEGT. CDR3 protein: CASRAGQLSSYGQYF. The CDR3 nucleotides are TGTGCCAGCAGGGCGGGACAGCTGAGCTCCTACGGGCAGTACTTC.

This chain links TRBV24-1 with TRBJ1-1; D call uncertain. Trimming removed 4 bases at V and 6 bases at J, with 11 bases between. The CDR3 has 13 residues. Germline V gives CDR1 KGHDR, CDR2 SFDVKD. CDR3 DNA sequence: TGTGCCACCAGTGAGCCGGGCTCCGCTGAAGCTTTCTTT. It codes for CATSEPGSAEAFF.

V usage is TRBV24-1 and J usage is TRBJ1-1, with D maybe TRBD1 (5 bases). The CDR3 is 14 amino acids. Germline loops: CDR1 KGHDR, CDR2 SFDVKD. The V gene lost 5 bases and the J gene lost 7 bases, with 16 bases spanning the gap. This CDR3 reads CATSGWDRPFEAFF. CDR3 DNA: TGTGCCACCAGTGGCTGGGACCGACCCTTTGAAGCTTTCTTT.

This chain joins TRBV6-1 and TRBJ2-5; 10 bases map to TRBD1. With 4 bases clipped from V and 3 bases from J, the junction kept 5 bases outside the gene matches. The CDR3 spans 15 residues. Per the germline V gene, CDR1 is MNHNS and CDR2 is SASEGT. In DNA, the CDR3 is TGTGCCAGCAGTGCTCCCGGGACAGGGGAAGAGACCCAGTACTTC. It codes for CASSAPGTGEETQYF.

V usage is TRBV20-1 and J usage is TRBJ2-1; TRBD2 matches at 8 bases. Trimming at V came to 5 bases and at J to 7 bases, leaving 10 bases not matched to a gene. The CDR3 spans 14 residues. Germline V lookup: CDR1 DFQATT, CDR2 SNEGSKA (reference sequence). The CDR3 here is CSAQRGGPINEQFF. DNA for the CDR3: TGCAGTGCTCAGCGCGGGGGGCCTATTAATGAGCAGTTCTTC.

This clonotype showed up many times. V is TRBV28 and J is TRBJ2-1; maybe TRBD1 (5 bases). Germline-derived CDR1 and CDR2 are MDHEN and SYDVKM. Trimming pared 3 bases from V and 7 bases from J, leaving 7 bases between. CDR3 length: 12 residues. The CDR3 DNA reads TGTGCCAGCAGTTTTCCAGGGAATGAGCAGTTCTTC. Amino acids: CASSFPGNEQFF.

This chain connects TRBV3-1 to TRBJ2-1, with D perhaps TRBD2 (6 bases). Germline V lookup: CDR1 LGHDT, CDR2 YNNKEL (reference sequence). The CDR3 spans 15 residues. V gave up 4 bases and J gave up 5 bases, with 15 bases separating them. The CDR3 loop reads CASSPMGLVNNEQFF. CDR3 bases: TGTGCCAGCAGCCCAATGGGACTGGTGAACAATGAGCAGTTCTTC.

This clonotype was counted many times. The chain employs TRBV12-3 or TRBV12-4 and TRBJ1-1, with 9 bases lining up with TRBD1. The CDR3 consists of 14 residues. V lost 5 bases and J lost 5; bases outside the gene matches: 6. The CDR3 spells CASSGGQGSTEAFF. CDR3 in DNA: TGTGCCAGCAGTGGCGGACAGGGGAGTACTGAAGCTTTCTTT.

Ten or more counts support this clonotype. V gene TRBV18 combines with J gene TRBJ2-3; a weak D match, TRBD1 (6 bases). CDR3 length: 14 residues. Trimming stripped 3 bases from V and 2 bases from J, with 9 bases between. From germline, CDR1 is KGHSH and CDR2 LQKENI. The DNA for the CDR3 is TGTGCCAGCTCACCGGACAGACTCACAGATACGCAGTATTTT. Translation: CASSPDRLTDTQYF. The variable domain in full, completed from reference TRBV18 and TRBJ2-3, reads NAGVMQNPRHLVRRRGQEARLRCSPMKGHSHVYWYRQLPEEGLKFMVYLQKENIIDESGMPKERFSAEFPKEGPSILRIQQVVRGDSAAYFCASSPDRLTDTQYFGPGTRLTVL.

The chain joins TRBV6-1 to TRBJ2-7, with 7 positions matching TRBD2. With V trimmed by 7 bases and J by 2 bases, 5 bases remained unmatched. The CDR3 sequence is 13 residues long. CDR1 and CDR2 (germline): MNHNS, SASEGT. The CDR3 DNA sequence: TGTGCCAGCAACCCAACTAGCGCCTACGAGCAGTACTTC. Its protein is CASNPTSAYEQYF.

The rearrangement links TRBV10-1 to TRBJ2-3; 10 bases agree with TRBD1. With 0 bases clipped from V and 3 bases from J, the junction kept 9 bases outside the gene matches. CDR3 length: 18 amino acids. The V gene's germline CDR1 is WNHNN and CDR2 SYGVQD (reference sequence). Here the CDR3 DNA reads TGCGCCAGCAGTGAGTCTCCGGGACAGGGGAGTAGGACAGATACGCAGTATTTT. This encodes CASSESPGQGSRTDTQYF.

This clonotype occurred many times. This rearrangement joins TRBV3-1 to TRBJ2-1; 7 positions agree with TRBD2. V shed 6 bases, J shed 7 bases, and the junction held 12 bases outside the gene matches. CDR1 is LGHDT, CDR2 YNNKEL, per germline (reference sequence). The CDR3 loop spans 15 amino acids. Written as DNA, the CDR3 is TGTGCCAGCAGGGGCGGGAGTGCGTTTCAGAATGAGCAGTTCTTC. Protein product: CASRGGSAFQNEQFF.

This clonotype has ten or more counts. V gene TRBV7-3 combines with J gene TRBJ1-1; D gene unclear. This CDR3 is 14 amino acids long. Germline CDR1 is SGHTA and CDR2 is FQGTGA. V shed 6 bases and J shed 0 bases, with 11 bases lying between them. The CDR3 sequence: CASRDVGLNTEAFF. CDR3 bases: TGTGCCAGCAGGGACGTCGGGCTGAACACTGAAGCTTTCTTT.

The rearrangement links TRBV9 to TRBJ2-7, with TRBD1 matching over 7 bases. The trim removed 0 bases at V and 4 bases at J, leaving 10 bases unmatched. CDR1 SGDLS and CDR2 YYNGEE come from the germline V gene. This CDR3 comprises 16 residues. CDR3 bases: TGTGCCAGCAGCGTAGAAGGGACAGTCCCCCTTTACGAGCAGTACTTC. Protein product: CASSVEGTVPLYEQYF. Complete variable domain (other parts from reference TRBV9 and TRBJ2-7): DSGVTQTPKHLITATGQRVTLRCSPRSGDLSVYWYQQSLDQGLQFLIQYYNGEERAKGNILERFSAQQFPDLHSELNLSSLELGDSALYFCASSVEGTVPLYEQYFGPGTRLTVT.

This clonotype was seen ten or more times. The CDR3 bases are TGTGCCAGCAGCCAAGCCCCACTAGCCGCCCTCGAGACCCAGTACTTC. This gives the protein CASSQAPLAALETQYF. The rearrangement joins TRBV3-1 to TRBJ2-5; D might be TRBD2 (6 bases). This CDR3 spans 16 amino acids. Per the germline V gene, CDR1 is LGHDT and CDR2 is YNNKEL (reference sequence). Trimming removed 1 base at V and 5 bases at J, with 17 bases between.

This clonotype was counted many times. This chain uses TRBV30 with TRBJ1-2; D remains unclear. This CDR3 region has 12 residues. Per the germline V gene, CDR1 is GTSNPN and CDR2 is SVGIG (reference sequence). V was cut by 0 bases and J by 9 bases, with 11 bases left in between. The CDR3 loop is CAWSVAGISYTF. The CDR3, as DNA: TGTGCCTGGAGTGTCGCGGGTATTAGCTACACCTTC.

The rearrangement links TRBV20-1 to TRBJ2-7; D perhaps matches TRBD1 (6 bases). The CDR3 consists of 13 residues. Trimming pared 6 bases from V and 6 bases from J, leaving 18 bases between. In germline, CDR1 is DFQATT, CDR2 SNEGSKA (reference sequence). The CDR3 bases are TGCAGTGCGCCAGCCCGACAGGCCTCCGAGCAGTACTTC. This sequence encodes CSAPARQASEQYF.

Ten or more counts support this clonotype. This chain connects TRBV7-8 to TRBJ2-2, with D tentatively TRBD2 (5 bases). This CDR3 region has 16 residues. Trimming took off 5 bases at V and 4 bases at J, with 17 bases between the two ends. CDR1 is SGHVS, CDR2 FQNEAQ, per germline. CDR3 nucleotide sequence: TGTGCCAGCAGCCCGAGACTAAATACCGGCACCGGGGAGCTGTTTTTT. It is translated as CASSPRLNTGTGELFF. The full variable domain, completed using reference TRBV7-8 and TRBJ2-2, is GAGVSQSPRYKVAKRGQDVALRCDPISGHVSLFWYQQALGQGPEFLTYFQNEAQLDKSGLPSDRFFAERPEGSVSTLKIQRTQQEDSAVYLCASSPRLNTGTGELFFGEGSRLTVL.

In its sample, this clonotype was seen many times. The chain uses TRBV11-2 and TRBJ2-1; D is unresolved. The CDR3 has 14 amino acids. CDR1 SGHAT and CDR2 FQNNGV come from the germline V gene. The V end lost 5 bases, the J end lost 9 bases, and 17 bases lay between the germline ends. In DNA form, the CDR3 reads TGTGCCAGCAGCGACATTACGTTTACCGGTGAGCAGTTCTTC. Translation gives CASSDITFTGEQFF.

This clonotype was seen ten or more times. This chain connects TRBV6-2 or TRBV6-3 to TRBJ2-5, with a tentative D call TRBD2 (5 bases). V dropped 5 bases and J dropped 5 bases, with 9 bases sitting between them. Germline V gives CDR1 MNHEY, CDR2 SVGEGT. The CDR3 extends over 12 amino acids. CDR3 DNA sequence: TGTGCCAGCAGTCCATGGGAGGAGACCCAGTACTTC. Amino acids: CASSPWEETQYF.